The clone carrying this T cell receptor (beta chain) has only one observation. Germline CDR1 and CDR2: MNHNY and SVGAGI (reference sequence). Germline trimming cut 5 bases from V and 7 bases from J; bases unmatched to any gene: 8. The CDR3 loop spans 14 amino acids. As originally analysed: Amplifying reference gene primers gave estimates of nucleated cell counts. The method was immunoSEQ multiplex PCR; TCRdb's version includes in-frame clones alone and lacks a portion of them. Clonal size and the V and J genes are those of that table, whereas D and trimming came from the DNA. The repertoire holds 250,000 to 300,000 clones, 80% to 85% seen once, with roughly 4% in the top ten. The source of the sample is a study of blood T cell repertoires in COVID-19.

The chain combines TRBV6-6 with TRBJ2-5, with 9 nucleotides matching TRBD1. The receptor was isolated from a man between 60 and 70 years old with acute or convalescent COVID-19. The source material was peripheral blood. CDR3 DNA sequence: TGTGCCAGCAGTCAGGACAGGGGAGGAGGGACCCAGTACTTC. Residues: CASSQDRGGGTQYF.